The sequence of this T cell receptor beta chain was determined in a study of CD8 T cells in Susac syndrome. The RNA, about 0.5 to 1 ug, was put through reverse transcription using random hexamers. Amplification of the TCR beta CDR3 was carried out by immunoSEQ multiplex PCR, which spanned a total of 54 Vbeta and 13 Jbeta segments. Using its own MiXCR run on the immunoSEQ multiplex PCR reads, TCRdb lists one record per CDR3 protein. The sample includes 110,000 or so distinct CDR3 sequences, 90% to 95% of them seen just once. Each multiple sclerosis control was a treatment-naive patient with relapsing-remitting disease that was either stable or active. Bulk CD8+ and CD4+ cells came from magnetic negative isolation; CD8+ TEMRA by FACS. Remarks on this clonotype: The antigen is undetermined.

The ends were cut back, 7 bases at V and 4 bases at J, with 16 bases in the middle. The CDR3 is made up of 14 amino acids. Study-level points and caveats: The study conceded that its TCR sequencing and HLA analysis involved relatively few individuals.

The specimen sequenced was CD4+ T cells from PBMCs. V gene TRBV12-3 or TRBV12-4 combines with J gene TRBJ1-1, with D possibly being TRBD1 (5 bases). This receptor was obtained from a human donor with multiple sclerosis. The CDR3 sequence: CASTLLGESTEAFF. The CDR3 DNA is TGTGCCAGCACCCTGTTGGGGGAAAGCACTGAAGCTTTCTTT.